This TCR beta chain was obtained from a study of T-cell memory formation after mild COVID-19. In the study overall: Largely donor-specific sequence clusters came from a couple of donors.

Via MiXCR, TCRdb re-called the 5' RACE reads, giving one row per CDR3 protein. This sample has about 55,000 distinct CDR3 sequences, with 28% found just once. V gave up 4 bases and J gave up 3 bases; unmatched junction bases: 11. The CDR3 is 16 residues long. Germline V gives CDR1 SGHRS, CDR2 YFSETQ. The V and J genes are TRBV5-1 and TRBJ2-7; 9 bases fit TRBD1. This clonotype was sampled from a man aged 18 to 30 who had mild COVID-19 (a few samples of this study predate the infection). Cell type and time point are not known. Specimen: PBMCs or a T cell subset sorted from them (not recorded which). This CDR3 reads CASSPRTGAQYYEQYF. The CDR3 DNA reads TGCGCCAGCAGCCCACGGACAGGGGCGCAATACTACGAGCAGTACTTC.